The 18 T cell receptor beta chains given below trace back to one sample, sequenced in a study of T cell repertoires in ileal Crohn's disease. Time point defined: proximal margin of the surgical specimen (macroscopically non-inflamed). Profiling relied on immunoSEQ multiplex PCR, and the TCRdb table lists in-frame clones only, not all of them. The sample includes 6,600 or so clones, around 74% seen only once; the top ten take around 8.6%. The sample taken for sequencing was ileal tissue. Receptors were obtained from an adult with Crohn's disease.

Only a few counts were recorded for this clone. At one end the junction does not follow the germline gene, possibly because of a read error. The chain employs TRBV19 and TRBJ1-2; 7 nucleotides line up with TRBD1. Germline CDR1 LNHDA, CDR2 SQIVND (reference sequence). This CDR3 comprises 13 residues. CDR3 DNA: TGTGCCAGCAGTAGACAGGGCTTATATGGCTACACCTTC. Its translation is CASSRQGLYGYTF.

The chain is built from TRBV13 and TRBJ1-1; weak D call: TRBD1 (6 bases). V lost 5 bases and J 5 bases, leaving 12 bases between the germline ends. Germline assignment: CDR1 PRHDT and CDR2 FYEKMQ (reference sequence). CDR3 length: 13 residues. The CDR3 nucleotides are TGTGCCAGCAGCGGTCGTAGGGGGACTGAAGCTTTCTTT. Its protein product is CASSGRRGTEAFF.

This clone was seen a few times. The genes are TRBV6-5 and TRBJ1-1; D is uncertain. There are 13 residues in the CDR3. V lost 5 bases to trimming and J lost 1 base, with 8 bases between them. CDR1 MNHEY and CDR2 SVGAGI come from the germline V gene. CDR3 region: CASSNPGNTEAFF. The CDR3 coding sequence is TGTGCCAGCAGTAACCCGGGGAACACTGAAGCTTTCTTT.

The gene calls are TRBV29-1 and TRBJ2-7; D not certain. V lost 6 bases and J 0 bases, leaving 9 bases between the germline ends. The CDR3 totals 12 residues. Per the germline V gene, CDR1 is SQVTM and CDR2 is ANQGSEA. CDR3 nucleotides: TGCAGCGTCCTTCAAACCTCCTACGAGCAGTACTTC. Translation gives CSVLQTSYEQYF.

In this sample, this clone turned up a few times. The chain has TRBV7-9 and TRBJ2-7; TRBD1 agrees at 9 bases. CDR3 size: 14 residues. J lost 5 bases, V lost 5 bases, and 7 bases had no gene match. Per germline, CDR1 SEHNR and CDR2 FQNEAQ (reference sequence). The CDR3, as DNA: TGTGCCAGCAGCCCCCGGGACAGGGAGGACGAGCAGTACTTC. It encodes CASSPRDREDEQYF.

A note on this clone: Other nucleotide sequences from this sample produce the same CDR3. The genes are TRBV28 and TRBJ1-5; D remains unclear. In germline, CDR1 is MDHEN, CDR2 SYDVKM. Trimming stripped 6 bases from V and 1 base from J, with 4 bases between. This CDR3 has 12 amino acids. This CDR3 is CASRGSNQPQHF. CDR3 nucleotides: TGTGCCAGCAGAGGAAGCAATCAGCCCCAGCATTTT.

The CDR3 spells CASSSLAGPEETQYF. CDR3 nucleotide sequence: TGTGCCAGCAGCAGCTTAGCGGGACCGGAAGAGACCCAGTACTTC. The V gene is TRBV9, the J gene TRBJ2-5, with 8 bases that match TRBD2. Per germline, CDR1 SGDLS and CDR2 YYNGEE. This CDR3 is 15 amino acids long. Unmatched junction bases numbered 8, after V lost 4 bases and J lost 3 bases.

The CDR3 DNA follows: TGCGCCAGCAGCTTGTCTTCTCGAGGAATTCAGTACTTC. As protein: CASSLSSRGIQYF. The chain couples TRBV5-1 to TRBJ2-4; D unclear. Germline V gene data show CDR1 as SGHRS and CDR2 as YFSETQ. There are 13 residues in the CDR3. V shed 1 base and J shed 10 bases, with 12 bases lying between them.

The CDR3 sequence is CASTGLGWKKLFF. CDR3 nucleotides: TGTGCCAGTACAGGGCTGGGTTGGAAAAAACTGTTTTTT. The chain has TRBV19 and TRBJ1-4; D might be TRBD1 (5 bases). Germline V gene lookup returns CDR1 LNHDA and CDR2 SQIVND (reference sequence). V lost 7 bases and J lost 9, with 15 bases in between. The CDR3 is made up of 13 amino acids.

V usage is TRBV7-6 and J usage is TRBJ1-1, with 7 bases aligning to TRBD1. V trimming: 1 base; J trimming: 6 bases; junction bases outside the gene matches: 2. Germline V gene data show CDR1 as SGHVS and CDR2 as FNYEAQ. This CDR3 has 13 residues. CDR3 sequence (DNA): TGTGCCAGCAGCTTAGGGGACAGCCCTGAAGCTTTCTTT. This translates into CASSLGDSPEAFF. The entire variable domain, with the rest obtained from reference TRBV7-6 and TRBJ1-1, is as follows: GAGVSQSPRYKVTKRGQDVALRCDPISGHVSLYWYRQALGQGPEFLTYFNYEAQQDKSGLPNDRFSAERPEGSISTLTIQRTEQRDSAMYRCASSLGDSPEAFFGQGTRLTVV.

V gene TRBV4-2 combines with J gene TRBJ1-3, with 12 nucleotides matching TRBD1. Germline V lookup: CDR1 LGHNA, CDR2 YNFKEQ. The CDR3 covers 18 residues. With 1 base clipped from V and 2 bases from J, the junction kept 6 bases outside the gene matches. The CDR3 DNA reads TGTGCCAGCAGCCAAGCCCAGGGACAGGGGGCGACTGGAAACACCATATATTTT. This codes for CASSQAQGQGATGNTIYF.

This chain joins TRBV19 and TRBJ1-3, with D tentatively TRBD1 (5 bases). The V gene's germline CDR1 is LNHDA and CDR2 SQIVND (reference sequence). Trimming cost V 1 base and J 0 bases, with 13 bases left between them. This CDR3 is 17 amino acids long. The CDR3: CASSIAPGRISGNTIYF. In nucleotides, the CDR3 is TGTGCCAGTAGTATAGCCCCGGGACGGATCTCTGGAAACACCATATATTTT.

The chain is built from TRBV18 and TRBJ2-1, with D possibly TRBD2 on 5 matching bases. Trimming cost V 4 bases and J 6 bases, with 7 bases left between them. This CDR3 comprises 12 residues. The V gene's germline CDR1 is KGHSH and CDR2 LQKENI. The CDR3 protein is CASSQAANEQFF. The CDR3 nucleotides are TGTGCCAGCTCACAAGCGGCCAATGAGCAGTTCTTC.

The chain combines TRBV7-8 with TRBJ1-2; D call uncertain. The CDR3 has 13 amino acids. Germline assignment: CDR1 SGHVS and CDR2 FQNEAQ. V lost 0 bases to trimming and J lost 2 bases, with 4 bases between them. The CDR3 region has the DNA TGTGCCAGCAGCTTAGCCCCAAACTATGGCTACACCTTC. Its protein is CASSLAPNYGYTF. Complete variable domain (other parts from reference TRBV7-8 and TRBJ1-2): GAGVSQSPRYKVAKRGQDVALRCDPISGHVSLFWYQQALGQGPEFLTYFQNEAQLDKSGLPSDRFFAERPEGSVSTLKIQRTQQEDSAVYLCASSLAPNYGYTFGSGTRLTVV.

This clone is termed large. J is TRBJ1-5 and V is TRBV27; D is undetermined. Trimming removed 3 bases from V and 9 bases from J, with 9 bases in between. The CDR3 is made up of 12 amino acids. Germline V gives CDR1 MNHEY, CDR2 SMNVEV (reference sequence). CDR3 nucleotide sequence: TGTGCCAGCAGTTTTAAAGGGCGGCCCCAGCATTTT. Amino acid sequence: CASSFKGRPQHF.

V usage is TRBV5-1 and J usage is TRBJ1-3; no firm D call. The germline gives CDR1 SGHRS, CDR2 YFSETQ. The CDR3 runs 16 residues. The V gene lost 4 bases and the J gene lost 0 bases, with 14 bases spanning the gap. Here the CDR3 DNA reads TGCGCCAGCAGCCCGGCCTCGGTTAGCTCTGGAAACACCATATATTTT. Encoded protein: CASSPASVSSGNTIYF.

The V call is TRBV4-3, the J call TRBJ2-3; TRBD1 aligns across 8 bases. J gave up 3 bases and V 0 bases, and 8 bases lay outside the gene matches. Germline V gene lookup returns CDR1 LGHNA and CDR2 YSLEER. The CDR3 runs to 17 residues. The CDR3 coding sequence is TGCGCCAGCAGCCAAGAACAGGGGGTAATTGTTACAGATACGCAGTATTTT. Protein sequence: CASSQEQGVIVTDTQYF.

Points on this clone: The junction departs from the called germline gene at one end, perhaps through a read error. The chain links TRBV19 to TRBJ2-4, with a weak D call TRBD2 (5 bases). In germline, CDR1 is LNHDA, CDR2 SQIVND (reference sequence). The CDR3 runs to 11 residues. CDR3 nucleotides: TGTGCCAGTATAAGTCGCGGGCTCTGGCCATTC. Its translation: CASISRGLWPF.